Listed below are T cell receptor beta chains from one sample, sequenced in a study of response to subunit inactivated influenza vaccine. TCRdb recomputed calls from the RT-PCR reads with MiXCR, one row per CDR3 protein. The table records 450,000 to 600,000 distinct CDR3 sequences, under 9% of them present only once. Sequencing used PBMCs from blood, obtained roughly 24 months after vaccination. The receptors were sampled from a man between 50 and 69 years old who received an inactivated influenza vaccine. Both conserved end residues are part of each CDR3. D genes are given only for firm matches. The size of a clone is reported for some rows only, either as once, few or many, or as a class for expanded clones.

v_call: TRBV20-1; clone_size: few; d_call: NA; j_call: TRBJ2-2; cdr3_aa: CSASTRAGELFF; cdr3_nt: TGCAGTGCTAGTACAAGAGCTGGGGAGCTGTTTTTT
v_call: TRBV10-3; clone_size: few; d_call: NA; j_call: TRBJ1-2; cdr3_aa: CAISETGADTYGYTF; cdr3_nt: TGTGCCATCAGTGAAACCGGGGCCGACACGTATGGCTACACCTTC
v_call: TRBV4-2; clone_size: NA; d_call: NA; j_call: TRBJ1-1; cdr3_aa: CASSQDRVHSNTEAFF; cdr3_nt: TGTGCCAGCAGCCAAGATCGTGTACACTCGAACACTGAAGCTTTCTTT
v_call: TRBV2; clone_size: few; d_call: NA; j_call: TRBJ1-1; cdr3_aa: CASNPRANTEAFF; cdr3_nt: TGTGCCAGCAACCCACGGGCGAACACTGAAGCTTTCTTT
v_call: TRBV20-1; clone_size: NA; d_call: NA; j_call: TRBJ2-7; cdr3_aa: CSAKPLQGFSYEQYF; cdr3_nt: TGCAGTGCTAAGCCCTTACAGGGTTTTTCCTACGAGCAGTACTTC
v_call: TRBV7-2; clone_size: many; d_call: NA; j_call: TRBJ1-1; cdr3_aa: CASSLGRVAEAFF; cdr3_nt: TGTGCCAGCAGCCTGGGGAGGGTCGCTGAAGCTTTCTTT
v_call: TRBV7-9; clone_size: many; d_call: TRBD2; j_call: TRBJ2-3; cdr3_aa: CASSSLAGATDTQYF; cdr3_nt: TGTGCCAGCAGCTCCTTAGCGGGAGCGACAGATACGCAGTATTTT
v_call: TRBV23-1; clone_size: few; d_call: TRBD2; j_call: TRBJ2-1; cdr3_aa: CASSQSQRDSINEQFF; cdr3_nt: TGCGCCAGCAGTCAATCTCAGCGGGATTCGATCAATGAGCAGTTCTTC
v_call: TRBV5-1; clone_size: NA; d_call: TRBD1; j_call: TRBJ2-7; cdr3_aa: CASSPLGTGIYEKYF; cdr3_nt: TGCGCCAGCAGCCCCCTCGGGACAGGGATCTACGAGAAGTACTTC
v_call: TRBV5-1; clone_size: NA; d_call: TRBD1; j_call: TRBJ2-4; cdr3_aa: CASSTGQGTAIQYF; cdr3_nt: TGCGCCAGCAGCACGGGACAGGGTACAGCCATTCAGTACTTC
v_call: TRBV10-3; clone_size: few; d_call: NA; j_call: TRBJ2-7; cdr3_aa: CAIRETSTHEQYF; cdr3_nt: TGTGCCATTCGGGAGACTTCGACGCACGAGCAGTACTTC
v_call: TRBV4-2; clone_size: few; d_call: TRBD2; j_call: TRBJ2-1; cdr3_aa: CASSRGLAGALPYNEQFF; cdr3_nt: TGTGCCAGCAGCCGAGGACTAGCGGGAGCCCTGCCCTACAATGAGCAGTTCTTC
v_call: TRBV7-2; clone_size: few; d_call: NA; j_call: TRBJ1-2; cdr3_aa: CASSLGGGVRGYTF; cdr3_nt: TGTGCCAGCAGCCTCGGGGGCGGGGTCCGAGGCTACACCTTC
v_call: TRBV4-3; clone_size: NA; d_call: NA; j_call: TRBJ2-5; cdr3_aa: CASSQGQQGQETQYF; cdr3_nt: TGCGCCAGCAGCCAAGGACAGCAGGGCCAAGAGACCCAGTACTTC
v_call: TRBV7-6; clone_size: NA; d_call: NA; j_call: TRBJ2-6; cdr3_aa: CASSSVWGSSGANVLTF; cdr3_nt: TGTGCCAGCAGCTCAGTGTGGGGGAGCTCTGGGGCCAACGTCCTGACTTTC
v_call: TRBV15; clone_size: few; d_call: NA; j_call: TRBJ2-1; cdr3_aa: CATSREGNEQFF; cdr3_nt: TGTGCCACCAGCAGAGAGGGGAATGAGCAGTTCTTC
v_call: TRBV5-6; clone_size: NA; d_call: TRBD2; j_call: TRBJ2-7; cdr3_aa: CASSLGTSCYEQYF; cdr3_nt: TGTGCCAGCAGCTTAGGGACTAGCTGCTACGAGCAGTACTTC
v_call: TRBV27; clone_size: NA; d_call: TRBD1; j_call: TRBJ2-3; cdr3_aa: CASSLSGTGGADTQYF; cdr3_nt: TGTGCCAGCAGTTTATCAGGGACAGGGGGCGCAGATACGCAGTATTTT
v_call: TRBV6-2/TRBV6-3; clone_size: NA; d_call: NA; j_call: TRBJ1-1; cdr3_aa: CASWKGTEAFF; cdr3_nt: TGTGCCAGCTGGAAGGGAACTGAAGCTTTCTTT
v_call: TRBV7-6; clone_size: NA; d_call: NA; j_call: TRBJ1-4; cdr3_aa: CASSSFRDNKNEKLFF; cdr3_nt: TGTGCCAGCAGCTCCTTCCGGGACAACAAAAATGAAAAACTGTTTTTT
v_call: TRBV7-2; clone_size: NA; d_call: NA; j_call: TRBJ1-3; cdr3_aa: CASSLARGYSNTIYF; cdr3_nt: TGTGCCAGCAGCTTAGCTCGGGGGTATTCAAACACCATATATTTT
v_call: TRBV10-3; clone_size: many; d_call: NA; j_call: TRBJ2-1; cdr3_aa: CAISEKGLEGDEQFF; cdr3_nt: TGTGCCATCAGTGAGAAGGGTCTTGAGGGGGATGAGCAGTTCTTC
v_call: TRBV6-1; clone_size: NA; d_call: NA; j_call: TRBJ1-5; cdr3_aa: CASSDLGNSNQPQHF; cdr3_nt: TGTGCCAGCAGTGACCTCGGGAATAGCAATCAGCCCCAGCATTTT
v_call: TRBV10-3; clone_size: few; d_call: NA; j_call: TRBJ2-3; cdr3_aa: CAISESGWSTDTQYF; cdr3_nt: TGTGCCATCAGTGAGAGTGGTTGGAGCACAGATACGCAGTATTTT
v_call: TRBV10-2; clone_size: many; d_call: TRBD1; j_call: TRBJ2-1; cdr3_aa: CASRSETGGAGNEQFF; cdr3_nt: TGCGCCAGCAGGAGCGAAACAGGGGGCGCCGGTAATGAGCAGTTCTTC
v_call: TRBV19; clone_size: NA; d_call: NA; j_call: TRBJ2-2; cdr3_aa: CASTAALGHNGELFF; cdr3_nt: TGTGCCAGTACCGCCGCCCTGGGGCACAACGGGGAGCTGTTTTTT
v_call: TRBV21-1; clone_size: NA; d_call: NA; j_call: TRBJ2-3; cdr3_aa: CASSKGGGRNTDTQYF; cdr3_nt: TGTGCCAGCAGCAAAGGGGGCGGTCGTAACACAGATACGCAGTATTTT
v_call: TRBV7-2; clone_size: many; d_call: NA; j_call: TRBJ2-3; cdr3_aa: CASSVTGNEADTQYF; cdr3_nt: TGTGCCAGCAGCGTTACAGGGAATGAAGCAGATACGCAGTATTTT
v_call: TRBV24-1; clone_size: NA; d_call: NA; j_call: TRBJ2-1; cdr3_aa: CATSERQEMGQFF; cdr3_nt: TGTGCCACCAGTGAGCGACAAGAAATGGGGCAGTTCTTC
v_call: TRBV5-1; clone_size: few; d_call: NA; j_call: TRBJ1-1; cdr3_aa: CASSFAGLGEAFF; cdr3_nt: TGCGCCAGCAGCTTTGCAGGGCTGGGGGAAGCTTTCTTT
v_call: TRBV5-1; clone_size: many; d_call: NA; j_call: TRBJ1-1; cdr3_aa: CASSLEGASRPTEAFF; cdr3_nt: TGCGCCAGCAGCTTGGAAGGTGCCAGCCGGCCCACTGAAGCTTTCTTT
v_call: TRBV23-1; clone_size: many; d_call: TRBD1; j_call: TRBJ2-2; cdr3_aa: CASRTGGPPGELFF; cdr3_nt: TGCGCCAGCAGGACAGGGGGCCCCCCCGGGGAGCTGTTTTTT
v_call: TRBV5-1; clone_size: NA; d_call: NA; j_call: TRBJ2-2; cdr3_aa: CASSLVLTQTGELFF; cdr3_nt: TGCGCCAGCAGCTTGGTCCTTACACAAACCGGGGAGCTGTTTTTT
v_call: TRBV7-2; clone_size: many; d_call: TRBD1; j_call: TRBJ2-2; cdr3_aa: CASSRNRGNTGELFF; cdr3_nt: TGTGCCAGCAGCCGAAACAGGGGGAACACCGGGGAGCTGTTTTTT
v_call: TRBV28; clone_size: many; d_call: NA; j_call: TRBJ1-4; cdr3_aa: CASSLWGGPGKLFF; cdr3_nt: TGTGCCAGCAGTTTATGGGGGGGGCCTGGGAAACTGTTTTTT
v_call: TRBV18; clone_size: many; d_call: NA; j_call: TRBJ2-7; cdr3_aa: CASSPSSRGVYYEQYF; cdr3_nt: TGTGCCAGCTCACCAAGTAGCAGGGGGGTCTACTACGAGCAGTACTTC
v_call: TRBV18; clone_size: NA; d_call: TRBD2; j_call: TRBJ2-7; cdr3_aa: CASSPNPSGAYEQYF; cdr3_nt: TGTGCCAGCTCACCAAATCCTAGCGGGGCCTACGAGCAGTACTTC
v_call: TRBV5-4; clone_size: few; d_call: TRBD1; j_call: TRBJ1-6; cdr3_aa: CASRWDRGNSPLHF; cdr3_nt: TGTGCCAGCAGATGGGACAGAGGCAATTCACCCCTCCACTTT
v_call: TRBV6-2/TRBV6-3; clone_size: once; d_call: TRBD2; j_call: TRBJ2-2; cdr3_aa: CASSTAGGPPGELFF; cdr3_nt: TGTGCCAGCAGCACAGCGGGGGGGCCGCCCGGGGAGCTGTTTTTT
v_call: TRBV11-2; clone_size: NA; d_call: NA; j_call: TRBJ1-4; cdr3_aa: CASSLVSGGGEKLFF; cdr3_nt: TGTGCCAGCAGCTTAGTATCCGGGGGAGGTGAAAAACTGTTTTTT
v_call: TRBV10-3; clone_size: few; d_call: NA; j_call: TRBJ1-1; cdr3_aa: CASSGVSEAFF; cdr3_nt: TGTGCCTCAAGCGGGGTCAGTGAAGCTTTCTTT
v_call: TRBV28; clone_size: NA; d_call: NA; j_call: TRBJ1-2; cdr3_aa: CASSLGGEYYGYTF; cdr3_nt: TGTGCCAGCAGTTTAGGGGGCGAGTACTATGGCTACACCTTC
v_call: TRBV28; clone_size: many; d_call: TRBD1; j_call: TRBJ2-7; cdr3_aa: CASRQDRYEQYF; cdr3_nt: TGTGCCAGCAGACAGGACAGGTACGAGCAGTACTTC
v_call: TRBV6-5; clone_size: few; d_call: TRBD1; j_call: TRBJ1-4; cdr3_aa: CASSYLTGGREKLFF; cdr3_nt: TGTGCCAGCAGTTACTTAACAGGGGGCCGTGAAAAACTGTTTTTT
v_call: TRBV5-1; clone_size: NA; d_call: NA; j_call: TRBJ2-5; cdr3_aa: CASSLGNYQETQYF; cdr3_nt: TGCGCCAGCAGCTTGGGAAACTACCAAGAGACCCAGTACTTC
v_call: TRBV20-1; clone_size: NA; d_call: NA; j_call: TRBJ1-4; cdr3_aa: CSARDVAEKLFF; cdr3_nt: TGCAGTGCTAGAGATGTTGCAGAAAAACTGTTTTTT
v_call: TRBV20-1; clone_size: NA; d_call: TRBD2; j_call: TRBJ2-7; cdr3_aa: CSARDGHRLAGSYEQYF; cdr3_nt: TGCAGTGCTAGAGATGGACATAGACTAGCGGGCTCCTACGAGCAGTACTTC
v_call: TRBV5-1; clone_size: many; d_call: NA; j_call: TRBJ2-7; cdr3_aa: CASSFAFSYEQYF; cdr3_nt: TGCGCCAGCAGCTTTGCATTTTCCTACGAGCAGTACTTC
v_call: TRBV20-1; clone_size: NA; d_call: TRBD2; j_call: TRBJ2-7; cdr3_aa: CSARDGGRAIRNYEQYF; cdr3_nt: TGCAGTGCTAGAGACGGCGGGAGGGCCATCAGGAATTACGAGCAGTACTTC
v_call: TRBV5-1; clone_size: few; d_call: TRBD1; j_call: TRBJ1-6; cdr3_aa: CASRLEQGKISPLHF; cdr3_nt: TGCGCCAGCAGGCTCGAACAGGGGAAGATTTCACCCCTCCACTTT
v_call: TRBV7-9; clone_size: NA; d_call: NA; j_call: TRBJ1-1; cdr3_aa: CAGQDSKPLNTEAFF; cdr3_nt: TGTGCCGGACAAGACAGCAAACCTTTAAACACTGAAGCTTTCTTT
v_call: TRBV16; clone_size: NA; d_call: TRBD2; j_call: TRBJ2-1; cdr3_aa: CASSQYTSGGYNEQFF; cdr3_nt: TGTGCCAGCAGCCAATACACTAGCGGGGGGTACAATGAGCAGTTCTTC
v_call: TRBV4-3; clone_size: many; d_call: TRBD1; j_call: TRBJ2-5; cdr3_aa: CASSHGTGYGETQYF; cdr3_nt: TGCGCCAGCAGCCACGGGACAGGTTACGGGGAGACCCAGTACTTC
v_call: TRBV20-1; clone_size: many; d_call: TRBD2; j_call: TRBJ2-3; cdr3_aa: CSANHGLAGGAQYF; cdr3_nt: TGCAGTGCTAACCACGGACTAGCGGGAGGCGCGCAGTATTTT
v_call: TRBV7-2; clone_size: few; d_call: NA; j_call: TRBJ2-2; cdr3_aa: CASSRAFGGTGTGELFF; cdr3_nt: TGTGCCAGCAGTAGGGCATTCGGGGGAACGGGCACCGGGGAGCTGTTTTTT